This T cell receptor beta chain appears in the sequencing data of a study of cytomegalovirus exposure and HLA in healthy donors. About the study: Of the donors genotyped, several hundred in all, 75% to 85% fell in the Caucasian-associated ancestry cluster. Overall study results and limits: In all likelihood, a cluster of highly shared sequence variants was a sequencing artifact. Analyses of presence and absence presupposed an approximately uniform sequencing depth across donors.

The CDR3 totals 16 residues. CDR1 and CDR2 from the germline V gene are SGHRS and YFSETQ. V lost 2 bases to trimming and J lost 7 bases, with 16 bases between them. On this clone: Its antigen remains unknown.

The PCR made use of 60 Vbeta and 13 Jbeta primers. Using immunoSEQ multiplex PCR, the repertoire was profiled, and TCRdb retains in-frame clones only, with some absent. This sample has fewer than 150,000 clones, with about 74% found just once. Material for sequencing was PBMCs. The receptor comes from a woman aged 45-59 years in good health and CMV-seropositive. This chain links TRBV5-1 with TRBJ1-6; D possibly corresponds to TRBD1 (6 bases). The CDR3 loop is CASSLDADSSNSPLHF. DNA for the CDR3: TGCGCCAGCAGCTTAGACGCGGACAGCTCGAATTCACCCCTCCACTTT.